Listed below are T cell receptor beta chains from one sample, sequenced in a study of blood T cell repertoires in COVID-19. Generated by immunoSEQ multiplex PCR, the TCRdb table keeps only in-frame clones and is missing some. The sample lists 150,000 to 200,000 clones; over 85% were seen once. The sample comprised peripheral blood. All receptors come from a woman in her sixties or seventies with COVID-19, enrolled during active disease. CDR3s include the opening cysteine and the closing phenylalanine or tryptophan. The D gene is left open where the match is weak. Size values are once, few and many counts, or a class for expanded clones, and some rows have none.

J | D | V | size | CDR3 | DNA
TRBJ1-5 | TRBD1 | TRBV29-1 | - | CSVGQGVNQPQHF | TGCAGCGTTGGACAGGGTGTAAATCAGCCCCAGCATTTT
TRBJ1-2 | - | TRBV4-3 | once | CASSQDQPRQYGYTF | TGCGCCAGCAGCCAAGATCAACCGAGGCAATATGGCTACACCTTC
TRBJ1-1 | TRBD1 | TRBV6-5 | - | CASSYSKRTGSAAFF | TGTGCCAGCAGTTACTCGAAACGGACAGGGTCTGCAGCTTTCTTT
TRBJ2-7 | TRBD1 | TRBV5-8 | - | CASSLVGQGIYEQYF | TGTGCCAGCAGCTTGGTGGGACAGGGAATCTACGAGCAGTACTTC
TRBJ1-2 | - | TRBV4-2 | once | CASSQDPGLEGTGYTF | TGTGCCAGCAGCCAAGATCCGGGACTTGAGGGGACCGGCTACACCTTC
TRBJ2-2 | - | TRBV2 | - | CASSTHANTGELFF | TGTGCCAGCAGTACTCACGCGAACACCGGGGAGCTGTTTTTT
TRBJ1-3 | TRBD1 | TRBV7-2 | - | CASSRDSSGNTIYF | TGTGCCAGCAGCCGGGACAGCTCTGGAAACACCATATATTTT
TRBJ1-5 | - | TRBV27 | once | CASSLSGAQPQHF | TGTGCCAGCAGTTTATCAGGGGCTCAGCCCCAGCATTTT
TRBJ2-3 | TRBD1 | TRBV6-2/TRBV6-3 | - | CASSRSGGRTDTQYF | TGTGCCAGCAGTCGATCAGGGGGCAGGACAGATACGCAGTATTTT
TRBJ2-3 | TRBD2 | TRBV14 | - | CASSQARGGPSTDTQYF | TGTGCCAGCAGCCAAGCCCGGGGGGGCCCTAGCACAGATACGCAGTATTTT
TRBJ1-5 | - | TRBV5-6 | - | CASSLGRDFPNQPQHF | TGTGCCAGCAGCTTGGGTCGGGATTTCCCTAATCAGCCCCAGCATTTT
TRBJ2-3 | TRBD1 | TRBV5-1 | - | CASSTQNRGREDTQYF | TGCGCCAGCAGCACCCAAAACAGGGGGCGCGAAGATACGCAGTATTTT
TRBJ2-5 | TRBD1 | TRBV19 | - | CASSGTGGRETQYF | TGTGCCAGTAGCGGGACAGGGGGTAGGGAGACCCAGTACTTC
TRBJ1-4 | TRBD1 | TRBV6-5 | - | CASTGIQGAGEKLFF | TGTGCCAGCACGGGAATCCAGGGGGCTGGTGAAAAACTGTTTTTT
TRBJ1-2 | - | TRBV6-2/TRBV6-3 | once | CASSYRGSGGYTF | TGTGCCAGCAGTTACCGGGGGTCCGGTGGCTACACCTTC
TRBJ1-1 | TRBD1 | TRBV7-6 | - | CASSLASGQGAWVTEAFF | TGTGCCAGCAGCTTAGCGAGCGGACAGGGGGCTTGGGTCACTGAAGCTTTCTTT
TRBJ2-2 | TRBD1 | TRBV5-1 | - | CASSSPHRGKNTGELFF | TGCGCCAGCAGCTCGCCACACAGGGGCAAGAACACCGGGGAGCTGTTTTTT
TRBJ2-2 | - | TRBV3-1/TRBV3-2 | - | CASSTGGLGTGELFF | TGTGCCAGCAGTACGGGGGGCCTAGGAACCGGGGAGCTGTTTTTT
TRBJ1-3 | TRBD1 | TRBV10-2 | - | CASSATGGSSGNTIYF | TGCGCCAGCAGTGCCACAGGGGGAAGCTCTGGAAACACCATATATTTT
TRBJ2-1 | TRBD2 | TRBV10-3 | - | CAISPNTLAGGPAGTNEQFF | TGTGCCATCAGTCCCAATACTCTAGCGGGGGGGCCTGCAGGGACAAATGAGCAGTTCTTC
TRBJ1-1 | - | TRBV7-2 | - | CASRLVGRYTEAFF | TGTGCCAGCAGACTAGTCGGGAGGTACACTGAAGCTTTCTTT
TRBJ2-2 | TRBD2 | TRBV10-3 | - | CAISRLAGGSNTGELFF | TGTGCCATCAGTAGACTAGCGGGGGGCTCGAACACCGGGGAGCTGTTTTTT
TRBJ1-6 | - | TRBV9 | - | CASSVVAYNSPLHF | TGTGCCAGCAGCGTAGTAGCCTATAATTCACCCCTCCACTTT
TRBJ2-2 | - | TRBV5-1 | - | CAPGLGGGYRSNTGELFF | TGCGCCCCAGGGCTTGGTGGCGGTTATCGATCGAACACCGGGGAGCTGTTTTTT
TRBJ1-1 | - | TRBV7-9 | once | CASTPGEIKAFF | TGTGCCAGCACCCCGGGAGAGATTAAAGCTTTCTTT